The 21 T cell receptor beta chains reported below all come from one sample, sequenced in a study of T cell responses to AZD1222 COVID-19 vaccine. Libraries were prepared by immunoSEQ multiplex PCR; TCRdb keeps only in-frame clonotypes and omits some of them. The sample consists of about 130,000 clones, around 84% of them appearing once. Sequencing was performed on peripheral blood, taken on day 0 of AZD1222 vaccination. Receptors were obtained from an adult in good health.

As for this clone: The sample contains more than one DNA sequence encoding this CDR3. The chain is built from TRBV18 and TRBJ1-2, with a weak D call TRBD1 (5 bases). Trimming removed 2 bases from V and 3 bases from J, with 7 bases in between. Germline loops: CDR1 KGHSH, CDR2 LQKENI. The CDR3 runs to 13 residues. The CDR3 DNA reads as TGTGCCAGCTCACCAGGGACGGACTATGGCTACACCTTC. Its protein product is CASSPGTDYGYTF.

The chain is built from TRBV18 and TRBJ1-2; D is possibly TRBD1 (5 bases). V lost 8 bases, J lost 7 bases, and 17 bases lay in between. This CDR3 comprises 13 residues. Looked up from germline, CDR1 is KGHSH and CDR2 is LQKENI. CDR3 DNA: TGTGCCAGCACCGGGACCGCCCAGGGTGGCTACACCTTC. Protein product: CASTGTAQGGYTF.

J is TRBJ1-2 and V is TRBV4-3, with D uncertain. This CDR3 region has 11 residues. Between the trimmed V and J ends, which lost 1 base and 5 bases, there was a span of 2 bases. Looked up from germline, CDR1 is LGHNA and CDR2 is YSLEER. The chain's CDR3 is CASSQGYGYTF. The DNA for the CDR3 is TGCGCCAGCAGCCAAGGGTATGGCTACACCTTC.

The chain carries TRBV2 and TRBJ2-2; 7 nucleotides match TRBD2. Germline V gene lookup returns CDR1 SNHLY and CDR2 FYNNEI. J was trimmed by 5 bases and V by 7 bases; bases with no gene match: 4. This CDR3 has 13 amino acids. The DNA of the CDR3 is TGTGCCAGCAAACAGCGGGGTACCGGGGAGCTGTTTTTT. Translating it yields CASKQRGTGELFF.

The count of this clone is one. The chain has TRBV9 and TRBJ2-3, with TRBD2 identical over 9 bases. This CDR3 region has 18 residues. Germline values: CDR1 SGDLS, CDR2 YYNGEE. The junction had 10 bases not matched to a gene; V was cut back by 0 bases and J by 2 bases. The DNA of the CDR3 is TGTGCCAGCAGCGTAGGAGCGGGGGGCCGGAAAGTCACAGATACGCAGTATTTT. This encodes CASSVGAGGRKVTDTQYF.

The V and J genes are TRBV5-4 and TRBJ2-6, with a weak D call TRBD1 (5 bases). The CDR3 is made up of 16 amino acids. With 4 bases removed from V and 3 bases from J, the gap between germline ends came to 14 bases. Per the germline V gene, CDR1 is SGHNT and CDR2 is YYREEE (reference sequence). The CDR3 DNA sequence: TGTGCCAGCAGCCCGCCAGGGTTCCGTGGGGCCAACGTCCTGACTTTC. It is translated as CASSPPGFRGANVLTF.

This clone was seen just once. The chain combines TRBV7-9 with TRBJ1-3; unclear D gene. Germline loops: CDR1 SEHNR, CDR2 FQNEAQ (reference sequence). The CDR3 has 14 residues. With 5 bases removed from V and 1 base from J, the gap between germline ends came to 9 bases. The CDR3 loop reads CASSPSASGNTIYF. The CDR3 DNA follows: TGTGCCAGCAGCCCATCCGCTTCTGGAAACACCATATATTTT. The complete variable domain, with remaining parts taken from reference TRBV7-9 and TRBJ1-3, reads DTGVSQNPRHKITKRGQNVTFRCDPISEHNRLYWYRQTLGQGPEFLTYFQNEAQLEKSRLLSDRFSAERPKGSFSTLEIQRTEQGDSAMYLCASSPSASGNTIYFGEGSWLTVV.

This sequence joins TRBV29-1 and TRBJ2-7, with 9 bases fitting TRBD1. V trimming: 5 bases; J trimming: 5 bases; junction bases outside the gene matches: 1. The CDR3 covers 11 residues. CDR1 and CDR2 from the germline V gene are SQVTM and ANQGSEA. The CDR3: CSVRQGDEQYF. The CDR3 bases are TGCAGCGTTAGACAGGGGGACGAGCAGTACTTC.

DNA for the CDR3: TGTGCCAGTAGTATAGATTGGGGGGCCACTGAAGCTTTCTTT. Translation gives CASSIDWGATEAFF. This chain joins TRBV19 and TRBJ1-1; weak D call: TRBD1 (6 bases). The CDR3 length is 14 residues. The V end lost 0 bases, the J end lost 4 bases, and 9 bases lay between the germline ends. Germline lookup yields CDR1 LNHDA and CDR2 SQIVND (reference sequence).

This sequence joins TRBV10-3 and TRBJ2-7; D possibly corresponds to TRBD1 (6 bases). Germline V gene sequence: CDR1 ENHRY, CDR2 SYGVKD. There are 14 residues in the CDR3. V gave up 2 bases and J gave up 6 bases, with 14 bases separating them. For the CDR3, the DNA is TGTGCCATCAGTGAGCTGGGGGCATCGGGCGAGCAGTACTTC. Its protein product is CAISELGASGEQYF.

The CDR3: CASSLTKGERHF. CDR3 nucleotide sequence: TGTGCCAGCAGCTTAACCAAGGGGGAGAGGCATTTT. The chain recombines TRBV7-9 with TRBJ1-5, with a possible D match to TRBD1 (6 bases). CDR1 is SEHNR and CDR2 is FQNEAQ in the germline V gene (reference sequence). The CDR3 contains 12 residues. V dropped 2 bases and J dropped 15 bases, with 14 bases sitting between them.

CDR3 sequence reads: CASSQDRGAGGLFF. DNA of the CDR3: TGTGCCAGCAGCCAAGACCGGGGGGCGGGAGGACTGTTTTTT. The J gene is TRBJ1-4, the V gene TRBV3-1 (or the pseudogene TRBV3-2), with D maybe TRBD1 (6 bases). Per germline, CDR1 LGHDT and CDR2 YNNKEL (reference sequence). The V gene lost 0 bases and the J gene lost 13 bases, with 15 bases spanning the gap. The CDR3 has 14 residues.

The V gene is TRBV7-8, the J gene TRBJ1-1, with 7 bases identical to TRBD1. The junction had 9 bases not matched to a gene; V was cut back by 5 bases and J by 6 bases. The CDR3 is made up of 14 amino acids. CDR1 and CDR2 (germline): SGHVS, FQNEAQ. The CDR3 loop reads CASSPRQGRAEAFF. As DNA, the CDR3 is TGTGCCAGCAGCCCCCGACAGGGTAGGGCTGAAGCTTTCTTT.

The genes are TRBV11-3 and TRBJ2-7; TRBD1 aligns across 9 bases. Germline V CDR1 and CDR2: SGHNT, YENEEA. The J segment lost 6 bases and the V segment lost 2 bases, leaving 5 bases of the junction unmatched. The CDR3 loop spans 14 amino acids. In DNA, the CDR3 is TGTGCCAGCAGCTTAATGGGACAGGGTTCCGAGCAGTACTTC. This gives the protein CASSLMGQGSEQYF.

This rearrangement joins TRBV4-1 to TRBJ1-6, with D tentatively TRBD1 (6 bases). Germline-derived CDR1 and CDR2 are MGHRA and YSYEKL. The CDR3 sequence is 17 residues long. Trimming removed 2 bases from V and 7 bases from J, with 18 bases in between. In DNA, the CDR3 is TGCGCCAGCAGCCAAATCCCATCAGGGGTTGGGAATTCACCCCTCCACTTT. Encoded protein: CASSQIPSGVGNSPLHF.

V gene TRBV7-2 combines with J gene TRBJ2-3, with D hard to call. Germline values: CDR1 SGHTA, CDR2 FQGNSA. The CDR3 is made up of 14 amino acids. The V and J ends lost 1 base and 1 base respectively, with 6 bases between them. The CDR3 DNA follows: TGTGCCAGCAGCTTAGTGGCCCGCACAGATACGCAGTATTTT. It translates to CASSLVARTDTQYF.

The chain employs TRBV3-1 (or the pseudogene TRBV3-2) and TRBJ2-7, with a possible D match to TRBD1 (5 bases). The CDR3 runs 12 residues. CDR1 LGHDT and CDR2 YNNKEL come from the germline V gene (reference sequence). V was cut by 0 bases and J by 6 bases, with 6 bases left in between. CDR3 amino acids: CASSQDGAEQYF. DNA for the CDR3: TGTGCCAGCAGCCAAGATGGGGCCGAGCAGTACTTC.

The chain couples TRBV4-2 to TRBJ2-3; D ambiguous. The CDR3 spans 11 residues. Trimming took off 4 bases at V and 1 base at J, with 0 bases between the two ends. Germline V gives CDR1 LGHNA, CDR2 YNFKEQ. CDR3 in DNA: TGTGCCAGCAGCCGCACAGATACGCAGTATTTT. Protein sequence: CASSRTDTQYF.

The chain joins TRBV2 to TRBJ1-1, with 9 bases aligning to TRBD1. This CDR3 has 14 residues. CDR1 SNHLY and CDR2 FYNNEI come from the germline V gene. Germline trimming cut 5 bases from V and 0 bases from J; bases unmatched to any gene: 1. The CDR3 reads CASSRTGVNTEAFF. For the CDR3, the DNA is TGTGCCAGCAGTCGGACAGGGGTGAACACTGAAGCTTTCTTT.

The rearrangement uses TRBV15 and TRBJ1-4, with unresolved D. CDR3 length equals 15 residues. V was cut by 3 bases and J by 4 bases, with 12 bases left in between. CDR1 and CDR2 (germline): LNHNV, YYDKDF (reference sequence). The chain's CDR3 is CATSRVEMGNEKLFF. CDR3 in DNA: TGTGCCACCAGCAGGGTTGAAATGGGTAATGAAAAACTGTTTTTT.

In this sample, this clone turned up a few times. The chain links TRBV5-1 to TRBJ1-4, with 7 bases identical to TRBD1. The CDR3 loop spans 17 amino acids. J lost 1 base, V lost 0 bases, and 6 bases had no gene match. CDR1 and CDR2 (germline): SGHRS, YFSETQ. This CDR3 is CASSLDPYRGTNEKLFF. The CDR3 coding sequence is TGCGCCAGCAGCTTGGATCCTTACAGGGGAACTAATGAAAAACTGTTTTTT. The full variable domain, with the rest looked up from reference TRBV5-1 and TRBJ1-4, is KAGVTQTPRYLIKTRGQQVTLSCSPISGHRSVSWYQQTPGQGLQFLFEYFSETQRNKGNFPGRFSGRQFSNSRSEMNVSTLELGDSALYLCASSLDPYRGTNEKLFFGSGTQLSVL.